These 23 T cell receptor beta chains came from one sample sequenced in a study of glioma-infiltrating T cells after dendritic cell vaccination. Only in-frame clones appear in the TCRdb table, and some are missing; sequencing was by immunoSEQ multiplex PCR. The sample lists 45,000 to 50,000 clones, about 85% occurring once. Sequencing used blood, obtained before dendritic cell vaccination. These receptors came from a human donor with glioblastoma.

This clone was detected only once. This rearrangement joins TRBV5-1 to TRBJ2-5; 8 bases match TRBD1. Germline values: CDR1 SGHRS, CDR2 YFSETQ. This CDR3 has 13 residues. After removal of 7 bases from V and 4 bases from J, the junction contained 6 bases not matched to a gene. The CDR3 coding sequence is TGCGCCAGCGGAGTACAGGGGGGAGAGACCCAGTACTTC. Encoded protein: CASGVQGGETQYF.

The chain is built from TRBV27 and TRBJ2-2; tentatively, D is TRBD1 (5 bases). Germline-derived CDR1 and CDR2 are MNHEY and SMNVEV (reference sequence). The CDR3 is 14 amino acids. Trimming left V 5 bases short and J 6 bases short, with 13 bases between. CDR3 nucleotides: TGTGCCAGCAGTCCCTCCAGGGTGGCCGGGGAGCTGTTTTTT. Translating it yields CASSPSRVAGELFF.

This rearrangement joins TRBV7-7 to TRBJ2-3; 8 bases fit TRBD2. Trimming cost V 1 base and J 4 bases; bases outside gene matches: 4. Germline V gene data show CDR1 as SSHAT and CDR2 as FNYEAQ (reference sequence). The CDR3 has 15 amino acids. CDR3 nucleotide sequence: TGTGCCAGCAGCTTAGACGGGGGGGCGTCAGATACGCAGTATTTT. Translation: CASSLDGGASDTQYF.

The V call is TRBV27, the J call TRBJ2-5; D is undetermined. The CDR3 covers 14 residues. V was pared by 0 bases and J by 4 bases, with 9 bases between. Germline loops: CDR1 MNHEY, CDR2 SMNVEV (reference sequence). CDR3 protein: CASSLSPNRETQYF. CDR3 coding DNA: TGTGCCAGCAGTTTATCGCCTAATCGAGAGACCCAGTACTTC.

This clone was seen just once. The chain combines TRBV6-4 with TRBJ2-2; 7 nucleotides agree with TRBD1. The CDR3 totals 16 residues. Germline trimming cut 1 base from V and 6 bases from J; bases unmatched to any gene: 8. Per the germline V gene, CDR1 is MRHNA and CDR2 is SNTAGT. DNA for the CDR3: TGTGCCAGCAGTGACTGGGAAATGGGGACAGCCGGGGAGCTGTTTTTT. Amino acids: CASSDWEMGTAGELFF.

This chain uses TRBV6-1 with TRBJ1-1; 7 bases are shared with TRBD1. Germline V gene data show CDR1 as MNHNS and CDR2 as SASEGT. CDR3 length: 13 residues. V lost 6 bases, J lost 6 bases, and 7 bases stayed unmatched. CDR3 coding DNA: TGTGCCAGCAGGTTAACAGGGGTGGCTGAAGCTTTCTTT. Its protein is CASRLTGVAEAFF.

The V call is TRBV9, the J call TRBJ2-5; 12 bases are a match to TRBD2. With 1 base clipped from V and 1 base from J, the junction kept 5 bases outside the gene matches. This CDR3 has 17 amino acids. Germline V gene lookup returns CDR1 SGDLS and CDR2 YYNGEE. CDR3 amino acids: CASSVLGTSGFQETQYF. In nucleotides, the CDR3 is TGTGCCAGCAGCGTACTTGGGACTAGCGGGTTCCAAGAGACCCAGTACTTC.

V is TRBV6-5 and J is TRBJ1-2, with D unclear. The CDR3 covers 14 residues. V was cut by 6 bases and J by 2 bases, with 13 bases left in between. The germline gives CDR1 MNHEY, CDR2 SVGAGI. The CDR3 reads CASSRGEGNYGYTF. The CDR3 nucleotides read TGTGCCAGCAGCCGGGGTGAAGGGAACTATGGCTACACCTTC.

The rearrangement uses TRBV12-5 and TRBJ1-2; TRBD1 agrees at 11 bases. J lost 6 bases, V lost 5 bases, and 2 bases had no gene match. Germline V gives CDR1 LGHNT, CDR2 FRNRAP. This CDR3 contains 13 residues. CDR3 DNA sequence: TGTGCTAGTGGTGCGGGACAGGGGGATGGCTACACCTTC. Protein: CASGAGQGDGYTF.

This chain connects TRBV7-8 to TRBJ1-1, with TRBD1 matching 10 bases. Germline assignment: CDR1 SGHVS and CDR2 FQNEAQ. The V and J ends lost 5 bases and 4 bases, in that order; junction bases with no gene match: 7. There are 15 residues in the CDR3. In DNA, the CDR3 is TGTGCCAGCAGCCCGGAGGACAGGGGGGCCACTGAAGCTTTCTTT. Encoded protein: CASSPEDRGATEAFF.

J is TRBJ1-1 and V is TRBV7-9; D is undetermined. Germline V lookup: CDR1 SEHNR, CDR2 FQNEAQ (reference sequence). The CDR3 length is 13 residues. Trimming shortened V by 0 bases and J by 8 bases, and 10 bases separated the two germline ends. The CDR3: CASSLAREYEAFF. CDR3 sequence (DNA): TGTGCCAGCAGCTTAGCGCGGGAATACGAAGCTTTCTTT.

There are a few counts of this clone. The chain carries TRBV11-2 and TRBJ2-5; D perhaps matches TRBD2 (7 bases). Deletions cut 2 bases from V and 3 bases from J, with 22 bases between. The germline CDR1 and CDR2 sequences are SGHAT and FQNNGV. This CDR3 region has 18 residues. The CDR3 spells CASSLSVDVRGGEETQYF. DNA for the CDR3: TGTGCCAGCAGCTTAAGTGTCGATGTAAGGGGGGGGGAAGAGACCCAGTACTTC.

This rearrangement joins TRBV16 to TRBJ2-2; D gene uncertain. With 1 base removed from V and 1 base from J, the gap between germline ends came to 7 bases. Germline lookup yields CDR1 KGHSY and CDR2 FQNENV. There are 15 residues in the CDR3. CDR3 region: CASSQFSGNTGELFF. CDR3 in DNA: TGTGCCAGCAGCCAATTTTCCGGGAACACCGGGGAGCTGTTTTTT.

The rearrangement links TRBV27 to TRBJ1-5; D perhaps matches TRBD1 (5 bases). The CDR3 length is 16 residues. Trimming cost V 5 bases and J 2 bases, with 16 bases left between them. Germline CDR1 reads MNHEY; CDR2 reads SMNVEV (reference sequence). The CDR3 region has the DNA TGTGCCAGCAGTAAAACAGGACCGAAGGGCAATCAGCCCCAGCATTTT. Protein sequence: CASSKTGPKGNQPQHF.

The chain joins TRBV15 to TRBJ1-1; 8 bases are a match to TRBD1. The CDR3 runs 16 residues. Germline CDR1 is LNHNV and CDR2 is YYDKDF (reference sequence). The J segment lost 1 base and the V segment lost 6 bases, leaving 10 bases of the junction unmatched. The CDR3 nucleotides are TGTGCCACCAGTAGCTTGGGCGGGACAGGGAACACTGAAGCTTTCTTT. It encodes CATSSLGGTGNTEAFF.

The chain has TRBV14 and TRBJ2-5; the match to TRBD1 covers 8 bases. There are 15 residues in the CDR3. Germline V lookup: CDR1 SGHDN, CDR2 FVKESK. V gave up 1 base and J gave up 5 bases; unmatched junction bases: 6. In DNA form, the CDR3 reads TGTGCCAGCAGCCAAGGACAGGGGAGATGGGAGACCCAGTACTTC. Its protein product is CASSQGQGRWETQYF.

This clone was found a few times. This chain connects TRBV7-3 to TRBJ2-1; 13 positions match TRBD2. CDR1 is SGHTA, CDR2 FQGTGA, per germline. The V gene end was trimmed by 4 bases and the J gene end by 2 bases; junction bases not matched to a gene: 2. The CDR3 runs 16 residues. This CDR3 is CASSSLAGGAYNEQFF. The CDR3 DNA reads TGTGCCAGCAGCTCACTAGCGGGAGGGGCCTACAATGAGCAGTTCTTC.

The chain has TRBV10-1 and TRBJ2-1; TRBD2 agrees at 8 bases. Germline V CDR1 and CDR2: WNHNN, SYGVQD (reference sequence). This CDR3 is built from 16 residues. J gave up 4 bases and V 6 bases, and 11 bases lay outside the gene matches. The CDR3 sequence: CASSHVRSGTYNEQFF. CDR3 nucleotide sequence: TGCGCCAGCAGCCATGTGCGTAGCGGGACTTACAATGAGCAGTTCTTC.

The genes are TRBV4-3 and TRBJ1-1, with D unclear. Trimming stripped 0 bases from V and 7 bases from J, with 12 bases between. CDR1 LGHNA and CDR2 YSLEER come from the germline V gene. This CDR3 comprises 14 residues. The CDR3 sequence: CASSQERGLGEAFF. The CDR3 DNA is TGCGCCAGCAGCCAAGAAAGAGGGCTGGGTGAAGCTTTCTTT.

Only a few counts were recorded for this clone. This chain joins TRBV4-2 and TRBJ2-5; 8 bases are shared with TRBD1. From germline, CDR1 is LGHNA and CDR2 YNFKEQ. V was pared by 8 bases and J by 5 bases, with 10 bases of the junction left unmatched. CDR3 length equals 14 residues. The CDR3 is CASAVGTGPETQYF. The CDR3 bases are TGTGCCAGCGCCGTTGGGACAGGACCGGAGACCCAGTACTTC.

The chain is built from TRBV2 and TRBJ2-1; 11 bases agree with TRBD2. With 8 bases clipped from V and 6 bases from J, the junction kept 9 bases outside the gene matches. The CDR3 spans 15 residues. The germline gives CDR1 SNHLY, CDR2 FYNNEI. CDR3 in DNA: TGTGCCAGCGGTATACTAGCGGGAGCAGGCAATGAGCAGTTCTTC. As protein: CASGILAGAGNEQFF.

The V and J genes are TRBV27 and TRBJ2-7; D perhaps matches TRBD1 (6 bases). The V and J ends lost 5 bases and 2 bases respectively, with 13 bases between them. This CDR3 spans 14 amino acids. CDR1 MNHEY and CDR2 SMNVEV come from the germline V gene (reference sequence). For the CDR3, the DNA is TGTGCCAGCAGTCCGCGGACAGCTACCTACGAGCAGTACTTC. Amino acids: CASSPRTATYEQYF.

V gene TRBV29-1 combines with J gene TRBJ1-2, with D possibly TRBD1 on 5 matching bases. The CDR3 totals 14 residues. Germline loops: CDR1 SQVTM, CDR2 ANQGSEA. V was shortened by 3 bases and J by 4 bases, with 15 bases between the two germline ends. CDR3 coding DNA: TGCAGCGTTGAGGCCCAGGGAGGAGGCTATGGCTACACCTTC. Translation gives CSVEAQGGGYGYTF.